This T cell receptor beta chain comes out of a study of blood T cell repertoires in COVID-19. At the level of the study: In each case, the material was cDNA or gDNA derived from T cells, B-cell-depleted T cells, or PBMCs.

The protocol was immunoSEQ multiplex PCR, while the TCRdb copy is restricted to in-frame clones and leaves out a portion. The sample includes approximately 170,000 clones, approximately 81% of them seen just once. The CDR3 loop spans 13 amino acids. Germline CDR1 SGHAT, CDR2 FQNNGV. Germline trimming cut 5 bases from V and 5 bases from J; bases unmatched to any gene: 3. The sample taken for sequencing was peripheral blood. The sequence was obtained from a woman in her sixties or seventies with COVID-19, enrolled during active disease. This sequence joins TRBV11-2 and TRBJ2-1, with TRBD1 matching 7 bases. CDR3 nucleotide sequence: TGTGCCAGCAGCCCCGGGACAGACAATGAGCAGTTCTTC. Protein: CASSPGTDNEQFF.